The entry that follows covers one T cell receptor (beta chain) sequence. Its matching antigen is unknown. The data originate from a study of shared clonotypes between healthy human individuals. Libraries were prepared by immunoSEQ multiplex PCR; TCRdb keeps only in-frame clonotypes and omits some of them. This table has fewer than 800,000 clones, about 91% appearing once. The CDR3 runs 15 residues. The V gene lost 0 bases and the J gene lost 4 bases, with 12 bases spanning the gap. Germline CDR1 reads SGHTA; CDR2 reads FQGTGA. Naive CD8 cells were CD45RO-negative, positively selected for CCR7, excluding terminally differentiated effector memory CD45RA+ cells. Study-wide points: Compared with memory subsets, naive subsets generally had larger estimated richness. The four-donor shared clonotypes exceeded non-shared clonotypes in generation probability, with non-shared ones scoring lower.

The sample was naive CD8+ T cells sorted from blood. V and J are TRBV7-3 and TRBJ2-5; either TRBD1 or TRBD2 may supply D (6 bases each). The sequence was obtained from a man younger than 45 in good health. The CDR3 here is CASSLTLGGSETQYF. As DNA, the CDR3 is TGTGCCAGCAGCTTAACCCTGGGGGGCTCAGAGACCCAGTACTTC.